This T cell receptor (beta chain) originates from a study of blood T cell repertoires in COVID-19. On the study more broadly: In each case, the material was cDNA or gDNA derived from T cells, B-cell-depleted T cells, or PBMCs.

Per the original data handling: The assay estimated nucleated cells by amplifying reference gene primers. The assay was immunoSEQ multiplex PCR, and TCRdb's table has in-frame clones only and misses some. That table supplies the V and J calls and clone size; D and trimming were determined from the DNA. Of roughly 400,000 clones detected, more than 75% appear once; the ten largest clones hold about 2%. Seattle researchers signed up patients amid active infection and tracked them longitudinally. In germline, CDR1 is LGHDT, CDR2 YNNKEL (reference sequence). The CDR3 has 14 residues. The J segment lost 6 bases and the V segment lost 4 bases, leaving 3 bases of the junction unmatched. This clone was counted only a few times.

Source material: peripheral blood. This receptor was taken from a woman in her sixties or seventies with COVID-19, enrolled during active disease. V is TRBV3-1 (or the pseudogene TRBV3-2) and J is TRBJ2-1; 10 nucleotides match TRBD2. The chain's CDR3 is CASSRASGSNEQFF. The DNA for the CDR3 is TGTGCCAGCAGCCGGGCTAGCGGGAGCAATGAGCAGTTCTTC.